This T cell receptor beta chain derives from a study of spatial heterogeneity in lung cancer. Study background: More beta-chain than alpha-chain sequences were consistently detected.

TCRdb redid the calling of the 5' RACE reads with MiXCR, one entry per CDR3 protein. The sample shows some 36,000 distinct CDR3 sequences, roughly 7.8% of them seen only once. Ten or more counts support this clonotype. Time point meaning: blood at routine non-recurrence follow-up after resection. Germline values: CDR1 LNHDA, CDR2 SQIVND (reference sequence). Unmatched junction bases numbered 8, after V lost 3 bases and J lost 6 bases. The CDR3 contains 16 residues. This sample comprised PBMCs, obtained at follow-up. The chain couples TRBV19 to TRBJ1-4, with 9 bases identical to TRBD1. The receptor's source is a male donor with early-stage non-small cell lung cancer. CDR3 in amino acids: CASSIGPQGAHEKLFF. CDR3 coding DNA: TGTGCCAGTAGTATCGGCCCACAGGGGGCGCATGAAAAACTGTTTTTT. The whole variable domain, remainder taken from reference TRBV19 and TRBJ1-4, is DGGITQSPKYLFRKEGQNVTLSCEQNLNHDAMYWYRQDPGQGLRLIYYSQIVNDFQKGDIAEGYSVSREKKESFPLTVTSAQKNPTAFYLCASSIGPQGAHEKLFFGSGTQLSVL.